Listed below are T cell receptor beta chains from one sample, sequenced in a study of T cell responses to AZD1222 COVID-19 vaccine. Repertoires were generated with immunoSEQ multiplex PCR, while TCRdb's copy carries only in-frame clones and drops some. The table includes approximately 92,000 clones, about nine tenths detected once. Sequences were derived from peripheral blood, sampled on day 0 of AZD1222 vaccination. The receptor set was obtained from an adult in good health. CDR3s include the opening cysteine and the closing phenylalanine or tryptophan. The order of the fields is CDR3 protein, CDR3 DNA, D gene, V gene, J gene, clone size. The D gene is left open where the match is weak. Clone size, where shown, is once, few, many, or a class for clones that have expanded.

CDR3aa: CASSGRGHEKLFF
CDR3nt: TGTGCCAGCAGTGGCAGGGGCCATGAAAAACTGTTTTTT
d_gene: NA
v_gene: TRBV27
j_gene: TRBJ1-4
abundance: NA

CDR3aa: CASTRDRGQDTQYF
CDR3nt: TGTGCCAGCACTCGGGACAGGGGGCAAGATACGCAGTATTTT
d_gene: TRBD1
v_gene: TRBV6-5
j_gene: TRBJ2-3
abundance: NA

CDR3aa: CASSLYEQYF
CDR3nt: TGTGCCAGCAGTTTATACGAGCAGTACTTC
d_gene: NA
v_gene: TRBV28
j_gene: TRBJ2-7
abundance: NA

CDR3aa: CASSLRGSTDTQYF
CDR3nt: TGTGCCAGCAGCTTGCGGGGTAGCACGGATACGCAGTATTTT
d_gene: NA
v_gene: TRBV3-1/TRBV3-2
j_gene: TRBJ2-3
abundance: NA

CDR3aa: CASSGIRQGETQYF
CDR3nt: TGTGCCAGCAGTGGAATTCGGCAGGGGGAGACCCAGTACTTC
d_gene: NA
v_gene: TRBV2
j_gene: TRBJ2-5
abundance: NA

CDR3aa: CASSTYRRWAEAFF
CDR3nt: TGTGCCAGCAGTACGTACAGGCGTTGGGCTGAAGCTTTCTTT
d_gene: NA
v_gene: TRBV6-2/TRBV6-3
j_gene: TRBJ1-1
abundance: NA

CDR3aa: CASSLMGTNIEAFF
CDR3nt: TGTGCCAGCAGCTTGATGGGTACGAACATTGAAGCTTTCTTT
d_gene: NA
v_gene: TRBV5-5
j_gene: TRBJ1-1
abundance: NA

CDR3aa: CASSVGGGGYGYTF
CDR3nt: TGTGCCAGCAGCGTAGGAGGGGGTGGCTATGGCTACACCTTC
d_gene: NA
v_gene: TRBV9
j_gene: TRBJ1-2
abundance: NA

CDR3aa: CASSFTGGYYPYEQYF
CDR3nt: TGTGCCAGCAGTTTTACAGGGGGCTATTACCCCTACGAGCAGTACTTC
d_gene: TRBD1
v_gene: TRBV6-2/TRBV6-3
j_gene: TRBJ2-7
abundance: medium-sized

CDR3aa: CASSVADRGTDTQYF
CDR3nt: TGCGCCAGCAGCGTCGCCGACAGGGGGACAGATACGCAGTATTTT
d_gene: TRBD1
v_gene: TRBV5-1
j_gene: TRBJ2-3
abundance: once

CDR3aa: CASSPRGAGQFTGELFF
CDR3nt: TGTGCCAGCAGCCCCCGGGGAGCGGGGCAATTCACCGGGGAGCTGTTTTTT
d_gene: TRBD2
v_gene: TRBV9
j_gene: TRBJ2-2
abundance: NA

CDR3aa: CASIPQGLAGPDTGELFF
CDR3nt: TGTGCCAGCATCCCGCAAGGACTAGCGGGGCCTGACACCGGGGAGCTGTTTTTT
d_gene: TRBD2
v_gene: TRBV2
j_gene: TRBJ2-2
abundance: NA

CDR3aa: CASRSLAGYGYTF
CDR3nt: TGTGCCAGCCGCTCCTTGGCCGGCTATGGCTACACCTTC
d_gene: NA
v_gene: TRBV12-3/TRBV12-4
j_gene: TRBJ1-2
abundance: NA

CDR3aa: CASSSSNLQQFF
CDR3nt: TGTGCCAGTAGTTCCTCAAACTTGCAGCAGTTCTTC
d_gene: NA
v_gene: TRBV19
j_gene: TRBJ2-1
abundance: NA

CDR3aa: CASGSTHQPQHF
CDR3nt: TGTGCTAGTGGTTCGACTCATCAGCCCCAGCATTTT
d_gene: NA
v_gene: TRBV12-5
j_gene: TRBJ1-5
abundance: NA

CDR3aa: CASSPTRMNTEAFF
CDR3nt: TGCGCCAGCAGCCCCACCCGTATGAACACTGAAGCTTTCTTT
d_gene: NA
v_gene: TRBV5-1
j_gene: TRBJ1-1
abundance: NA

CDR3aa: CASSLDRSHGYTF
CDR3nt: TGTGCCAGCAGTCTAGACAGGTCCCATGGCTACACCTTC
d_gene: NA
v_gene: TRBV7-9
j_gene: TRBJ1-2
abundance: NA

CDR3aa: CASSPGAGTANEKLFF
CDR3nt: TGTGCCAGCAGCCCGGGTGCCGGGACGGCTAATGAAAAACTGTTTTTT
d_gene: NA
v_gene: TRBV28
j_gene: TRBJ1-4
abundance: NA

CDR3aa: CASSISGTLVSDTQYF
CDR3nt: TGTGCCAGCAGCATCTCGGGCACCTTAGTGTCGGATACGCAGTATTTT
d_gene: NA
v_gene: TRBV9
j_gene: TRBJ2-3
abundance: once

CDR3aa: CASSLRRPAGGYNEQFF
CDR3nt: TGTGCCAGCAGCTTGCGGAGACCGGCAGGGGGCTACAATGAGCAGTTCTTC
d_gene: TRBD1
v_gene: TRBV5-5
j_gene: TRBJ2-1
abundance: NA

CDR3aa: CASSLITGWGTEAFF
CDR3nt: TGTGCCAGCAGCTTGATCACAGGGTGGGGCACTGAAGCTTTCTTT
d_gene: NA
v_gene: TRBV5-4
j_gene: TRBJ1-1
abundance: NA

CDR3aa: CASRDPSQRGNEQFF
CDR3nt: TGTGCCAGCAGGGATCCGAGCCAGAGAGGGAATGAGCAGTTCTTC
d_gene: NA
v_gene: TRBV6-5
j_gene: TRBJ2-1
abundance: once

CDR3aa: CASSWGRGESPLHF
CDR3nt: TGTGCCAGCAGTTGGGGCAGGGGTGAATCACCCCTCCACTTT
d_gene: NA
v_gene: TRBV28
j_gene: TRBJ1-6
abundance: NA

CDR3aa: CASSQDGDRTPGNTIYF
CDR3nt: TGTGCCAGCAGCCAAGATGGGGACAGGACCCCCGGAAACACCATATATTTT
d_gene: TRBD1
v_gene: TRBV4-2
j_gene: TRBJ1-3
abundance: NA

CDR3aa: CASSSKTGSLPQHF
CDR3nt: TGTGCCAGCAGCTCTAAGACAGGTTCTCTACCCCAGCATTTT
d_gene: NA
v_gene: TRBV7-2
j_gene: TRBJ1-5
abundance: NA

CDR3aa: CASSGGQDIRSQPQHF
CDR3nt: TGTGCCAGCAGTGGGGGACAGGACATTCGGAGTCAGCCCCAGCATTTT
d_gene: TRBD1
v_gene: TRBV2
j_gene: TRBJ1-5
abundance: NA

CDR3aa: CASSKVPGNTEAFF
CDR3nt: TGTGCCAGCAGCAAAGTCCCAGGAAACACTGAAGCTTTCTTT
d_gene: NA
v_gene: TRBV2
j_gene: TRBJ1-1
abundance: NA

CDR3aa: CATSRPLVAGRTDTQYF
CDR3nt: TGTGCCACCAGCAGACCTCTGGTGGCGGGACGCACAGATACGCAGTATTTT
d_gene: NA
v_gene: TRBV15
j_gene: TRBJ2-3
abundance: once

CDR3aa: CASSLDRGSAGNTIYF
CDR3nt: TGCGCCAGCAGCTTGGACAGGGGGTCAGCCGGAAACACCATATATTTT
d_gene: TRBD1
v_gene: TRBV5-1
j_gene: TRBJ1-3
abundance: NA

CDR3aa: CASSLTTGEYQPQHF
CDR3nt: TGTGCCAGCAGCTTAACTACAGGGGAATACCAGCCCCAGCATTTT
d_gene: TRBD1
v_gene: TRBV7-2
j_gene: TRBJ1-5
abundance: NA

CDR3aa: CASSLPPGTNTEAFF
CDR3nt: TGTGCCAGCAGTTTACCCCCAGGGACGAACACTGAAGCTTTCTTT
d_gene: NA
v_gene: TRBV5-4
j_gene: TRBJ1-1
abundance: NA

CDR3aa: CASAQTVTNEKLFF
CDR3nt: TGTGCCAGTGCGCAGACAGTGACTAATGAAAAACTGTTTTTT
d_gene: NA
v_gene: TRBV19
j_gene: TRBJ1-4
abundance: NA

CDR3aa: CATSTGNGYTF
CDR3nt: TGTGCCACCTCGACAGGGAATGGCTACACCTTC
d_gene: TRBD1
v_gene: TRBV27
j_gene: TRBJ1-2
abundance: NA

CDR3aa: CASSQVQFWTGGHSGANVLTF
CDR3nt: TGCGCCAGCAGCCAAGTTCAGTTCTGGACAGGGGGCCATTCTGGGGCCAACGTCCTGACTTTC
d_gene: TRBD1
v_gene: TRBV4-3
j_gene: TRBJ2-6
abundance: NA

CDR3aa: CASSPPGLAWNEQFF
CDR3nt: TGTGCCAGCAGCCCTCCGGGACTAGCTTGGAATGAGCAGTTCTTC
d_gene: TRBD2
v_gene: TRBV7-3
j_gene: TRBJ2-1
abundance: NA

CDR3aa: CASSLDYGRGLFGYTF
CDR3nt: TGTGCCAGCAGCTTAGATTACGGCAGGGGGCTATTTGGCTACACCTTC
d_gene: TRBD1
v_gene: TRBV11-3
j_gene: TRBJ1-2
abundance: NA

CDR3aa: CASSYRGADTGELFF
CDR3nt: TGTGCCAGCAGTTACCGGGGGGCGGACACCGGGGAGCTGTTTTTT
d_gene: NA
v_gene: TRBV6-6
j_gene: TRBJ2-2
abundance: NA

CDR3aa: CASSQDQDRAFQPQHF
CDR3nt: TGCGCCAGCAGCCAAGATCAGGACAGGGCATTTCAGCCCCAGCATTTT
d_gene: TRBD1
v_gene: TRBV4-1
j_gene: TRBJ1-5
abundance: NA

CDR3aa: CASSLVRAPRTGELFF
CDR3nt: TGTGCCAGCAGCTTAGTGAGGGCGCCCAGGACCGGGGAGCTGTTTTTT
d_gene: NA
v_gene: TRBV11-3
j_gene: TRBJ2-2
abundance: NA

CDR3aa: CASSYGQRNTIYF
CDR3nt: TGTGCCAGCAGTTACGGACAGAGAAACACCATATATTTT
d_gene: NA
v_gene: TRBV6-2/TRBV6-3
j_gene: TRBJ1-3
abundance: NA

CDR3aa: CASSREVGQPQHF
CDR3nt: TGCGCCAGCAGCCGGGAAGTTGGGCAGCCCCAGCATTTT
d_gene: NA
v_gene: TRBV5-1
j_gene: TRBJ1-5
abundance: NA

CDR3aa: CASSSPRGGSNYGYTF
CDR3nt: TGTGCCAGCAGTTCCCCTCGCGGAGGCAGTAACTATGGCTACACCTTC
d_gene: NA
v_gene: TRBV6-5
j_gene: TRBJ1-2
abundance: NA

CDR3aa: CAWTYLQSAYGYTF
CDR3nt: TGTGCCTGGACCTATCTACAGAGCGCCTATGGCTACACCTTC
d_gene: NA
v_gene: TRBV30
j_gene: TRBJ1-2
abundance: NA

CDR3aa: CASSQDVQYGYTF
CDR3nt: TGCGCCAGCAGCCAAGATGTTCAGTATGGCTACACCTTC
d_gene: NA
v_gene: TRBV4-3
j_gene: TRBJ1-2
abundance: NA

CDR3aa: CASSLVGRAGYGYTF
CDR3nt: TGTGCCAGCAGCTTAGTTGGCAGGGCCGGCTATGGCTACACCTTC
d_gene: NA
v_gene: TRBV11-2
j_gene: TRBJ1-2
abundance: once

CDR3aa: CASSLGMGQGPTLEEKLFF
CDR3nt: TGTGCCAGCAGCTTAGGGATGGGGCAGGGCCCTACGCTGGAGGAAAAACTGTTTTTT
d_gene: NA
v_gene: TRBV7-9
j_gene: TRBJ1-4
abundance: NA

CDR3aa: CASSLEVDGASPLHF
CDR3nt: TGCGCCAGCAGCTTGGAAGTCGACGGCGCTTCACCCCTCCACTTT
d_gene: NA
v_gene: TRBV5-1
j_gene: TRBJ1-6
abundance: NA

CDR3aa: CASSSRIAGGPRELFF
CDR3nt: TGTGCCAGCAGCTCCCGAATAGCGGGAGGGCCAAGGGAGCTGTTTTTT
d_gene: TRBD2
v_gene: TRBV7-8
j_gene: TRBJ2-2
abundance: few

CDR3aa: CASSSTGVGTGELFF
CDR3nt: TGTGCCAGCAGCAGTACAGGGGTTGGGACCGGGGAGCTGTTTTTT
d_gene: TRBD1
v_gene: TRBV7-3
j_gene: TRBJ2-2
abundance: NA